The 18 T cell receptor beta chains reported below all come from one sample, sequenced in a study of Ad26.COV2.S vaccination and SARS-CoV-2 variants. Here immunoSEQ multiplex PCR was the method, and the copy in TCRdb shows in-frame clones only, minus some. The repertoire includes roughly 350,000 clones, around 89% of them detected once, and 6.4% sits in the top ten. Described treatment: about 20 received Ad26.COV2.S at low or high dose, single or two shots; about 5 received placebo; per-sample allocation not given. Samples were taken on day 63 after the first vaccine or placebo injection. The specimen comprised peripheral blood, sampled in a trial of Ad26.COV2.S vaccine versus placebo. The receptors stem from a person between 18 and 60 years old who received the Ad26.COV2.S COVID-19 vaccine or a placebo.

Remarks on this clone: Other DNA sequences in this sample translate to the same CDR3. The V gene is TRBV5-1, the J gene TRBJ1-1; unclear D gene. CDR1 and CDR2 (germline): SGHRS, YFSETQ. V was pared by 4 bases and J by 2 bases, with 9 bases between. CDR3 size: 13 residues. CDR3 region: CASSGQLNTEAFF. DNA of the CDR3: TGCGCCAGCAGCGGCCAGCTTAACACTGAAGCTTTCTTT.

This clone was seen only once. This chain connects TRBV12-3 or TRBV12-4 to TRBJ1-1; no clear D. Deletions cut 0 bases from V and 10 bases from J, with 12 bases between. The CDR3 length is 13 residues. CDR3 bases: TGTGCCAGCAGTTTAGCTATCGGGGTGGGAGCTTTCTTT. This gives the protein CASSLAIGVGAFF.

The chain has TRBV12-5 and TRBJ1-2; TRBD1 is a possible D gene (5 bases). Trimming removed 1 base from V and 8 bases from J, with 17 bases in between. CDR3 length: 15 amino acids. Germline loops: CDR1 LGHNT, CDR2 FRNRAP. CDR3: CASGLGLLGRRGYTF. The DNA for the CDR3 is TGTGCTAGTGGTTTGGGGCTACTGGGACGGCGCGGCTACACCTTC.

V gene TRBV28 combines with J gene TRBJ2-2; 12 positions match TRBD1. The trim removed 5 bases at V and 2 bases at J, leaving 3 bases unmatched. Per the germline V gene, CDR1 is MDHEN and CDR2 is SYDVKM. The CDR3 is made up of 16 amino acids. The CDR3 sequence: CASSLGTGGNTGELFF. The CDR3 region has the DNA TGTGCCAGCAGTCTTGGGACAGGGGGCAACACCGGGGAGCTGTTTTTT.

The rearrangement links TRBV13 to TRBJ2-7; unclear D gene. CDR3 length: 14 residues. Trimming took off 7 bases at V and 4 bases at J, with 17 bases between the two ends. CDR1 is PRHDT, CDR2 FYEKMQ, per germline (reference sequence). The CDR3 sequence: CASKAGPSGYEQYF. The CDR3 bases are TGTGCCAGCAAAGCCGGGCCCAGTGGATACGAGCAGTACTTC.

The chain combines TRBV7-9 with TRBJ2-7, with 7 bases lining up with TRBD2. The CDR3 sequence is 16 residues long. V was clipped by 5 bases and J by 6 bases; unmatched bases: 16. Germline V gene sequence: CDR1 SEHNR, CDR2 FQNEAQ (reference sequence). This CDR3 is CASSPRTAGLNGEQYF. The CDR3, as DNA: TGTGCCAGCAGCCCCCGGACTGCGGGACTAAACGGCGAGCAGTACTTC.

The chain recombines TRBV7-2 with TRBJ1-5; 8 nucleotides agree with TRBD1. The CDR3 has 15 residues. Germline V CDR1 and CDR2: SGHTA, FQGNSA. The V segment lost 2 bases and the J segment 6 bases; nucleotides outside the gene matches: 6. The CDR3 sequence is CASSLSGTGGQPQHF. The CDR3 DNA reads TGTGCCAGCAGCTTATCCGGGACAGGCGGTCAGCCCCAGCATTTT.

The chain uses TRBV27 and TRBJ1-2; D uncertain. Between the trimmed V and J ends, which lost 0 bases and 2 bases, there was a span of 10 bases. Germline CDR1 MNHEY, CDR2 SMNVEV (reference sequence). There are 15 residues in the CDR3. The CDR3 DNA is TGTGCCAGCAGTTTATCGTTGCCAGTAAACTATGGCTACACCTTC. It encodes CASSLSLPVNYGYTF.

The chain joins TRBV6-5 to TRBJ1-6; the D gene is possibly TRBD1 (5 bases). Trimming took off 6 bases at V and 10 bases at J, with 16 bases between the two ends. Per the germline V gene, CDR1 is MNHEY and CDR2 is SVGAGI. The CDR3 has 14 amino acids. The CDR3 loop reads CASRSQARGSPLHF. DNA of the CDR3: TGTGCCAGCAGGTCGCAGGCCCGGGGGTCACCCCTCCACTTT.

The chain combines TRBV18 with TRBJ1-1, with 9 bases fitting TRBD1. The CDR3 runs to 16 residues. The V gene's germline CDR1 is KGHSH and CDR2 LQKENI. The V gene end was trimmed by 1 base and the J gene end by 1 base; junction bases not matched to a gene: 4. CDR3 amino acids: CASSPRQGVGNTEAFF. Written as DNA, the CDR3 is TGTGCCAGCTCACCACGACAGGGGGTCGGGAACACTGAAGCTTTCTTT.

Worth noting for this clone: One junction end disagrees with the germline gene, perhaps due to a read error. The V call is TRBV7-7, the J call TRBJ2-2, with TRBD1 matching over 10 bases. The CDR3 runs to 17 residues. Per the germline V gene, CDR1 is SSHAT and CDR2 is FNYEAQ (reference sequence). The CDR3 here is CASSYAPGQGSGGELFF. CDR3 in DNA: TGTGCTAGCAGTTATGCTCCGGGACAGGGGTCAGGCGGGGAGCTGTTTTTT.

V and J are TRBV19 and TRBJ2-1; TRBD1 agrees at 8 bases. From germline, CDR1 is LNHDA and CDR2 SQIVND (reference sequence). The CDR3 totals 15 residues. Trimming removed 4 bases from V and 7 bases from J; junction bases left unmatched: 9. Here the CDR3 reads CASSRGSQGVNEQFF. CDR3 DNA sequence: TGTGCCAGTAGTAGGGGGTCACAGGGGGTAAATGAGCAGTTCTTC. The full variable domain, in which reference TRBV19 and TRBJ2-1 provide the parts outside the CDR3, is DGGITQSPKYLFRKEGQNVTLSCEQNLNHDAMYWYRQDPGQGLRLIYYSQIVNDFQKGDIAEGYSVSREKKESFPLTVTSAQKNPTAFYLCASSRGSQGVNEQFFGPGTRLTVL.

J is TRBJ2-2 and V is TRBV5-1, with D maybe TRBD1 (6 bases). CDR1 SGHRS and CDR2 YFSETQ come from the germline V gene. The CDR3 loop spans 16 amino acids. The V end lost 0 bases, the J end lost 2 bases, and 11 bases lay between the germline ends. The CDR3 is CASSLVAGDNTGELFF. DNA of the CDR3: TGCGCCAGCAGCTTGGTGGCAGGGGACAACACCGGGGAGCTGTTTTTT.

The chain is built from TRBV5-1 and TRBJ1-5, with a possible D match to TRBD1 (5 bases). The germline V and J ends were trimmed by 0 bases and 3 bases, with 13 bases remaining between them. Germline V gene lookup returns CDR1 SGHRS and CDR2 YFSETQ. CDR3 length: 16 residues. CDR3 nucleotide sequence: TGCGCCAGCAGCTTGGCTGGGGCCGGTACCAATCAGCCCCAGCATTTT. The encoded protein is CASSLAGAGTNQPQHF.

This chain connects TRBV29-1 to TRBJ2-3; TRBD1 aligns across 8 bases. Germline V gives CDR1 SQVTM, CDR2 ANQGSEA. The CDR3 sequence is 13 residues long. J was trimmed by 4 bases and V by 4 bases; bases with no gene match: 4. In DNA form, the CDR3 reads TGCAGCGTTGGGGCAGGGGGCGCAGATACGCAGTATTTT. Protein sequence: CSVGAGGADTQYF.

This clone showed up just a few times. The V call is TRBV19, the J call TRBJ1-1; D not resolved. Between the trimmed V and J ends, which lost 3 bases and 1 base, there was a span of 9 bases. CDR1 and CDR2 from the germline V gene are LNHDA and SQIVND (reference sequence). The CDR3 has 14 residues. The CDR3 region is CASSMWDTNTEAFF. The DNA for the CDR3 is TGTGCCAGTAGTATGTGGGATACGAACACTGAAGCTTTCTTT.

V and J are TRBV4-3 and TRBJ2-2; D gene unclear. This CDR3 is 15 amino acids long. Per germline, CDR1 LGHNA and CDR2 YSLEER. The V end lost 1 base, the J end lost 5 bases, and 11 bases lay between the germline ends. DNA of the CDR3: TGCGCCAGCAGCCAAGGACACCCGAGAACCGGGGAGCTGTTTTTT. As protein: CASSQGHPRTGELFF.

The chain is built from TRBV18 and TRBJ2-5, with 7 bases identical to TRBD1. This CDR3 contains 14 residues. Germline V CDR1 and CDR2: KGHSH, LQKENI. The V and J ends lost 3 bases and 4 bases, in that order; junction bases with no gene match: 5. CDR3 amino acids: CASSPGQTPETQYF. The DNA of the CDR3 is TGTGCCAGCTCACCGGGACAGACGCCAGAGACCCAGTACTTC.